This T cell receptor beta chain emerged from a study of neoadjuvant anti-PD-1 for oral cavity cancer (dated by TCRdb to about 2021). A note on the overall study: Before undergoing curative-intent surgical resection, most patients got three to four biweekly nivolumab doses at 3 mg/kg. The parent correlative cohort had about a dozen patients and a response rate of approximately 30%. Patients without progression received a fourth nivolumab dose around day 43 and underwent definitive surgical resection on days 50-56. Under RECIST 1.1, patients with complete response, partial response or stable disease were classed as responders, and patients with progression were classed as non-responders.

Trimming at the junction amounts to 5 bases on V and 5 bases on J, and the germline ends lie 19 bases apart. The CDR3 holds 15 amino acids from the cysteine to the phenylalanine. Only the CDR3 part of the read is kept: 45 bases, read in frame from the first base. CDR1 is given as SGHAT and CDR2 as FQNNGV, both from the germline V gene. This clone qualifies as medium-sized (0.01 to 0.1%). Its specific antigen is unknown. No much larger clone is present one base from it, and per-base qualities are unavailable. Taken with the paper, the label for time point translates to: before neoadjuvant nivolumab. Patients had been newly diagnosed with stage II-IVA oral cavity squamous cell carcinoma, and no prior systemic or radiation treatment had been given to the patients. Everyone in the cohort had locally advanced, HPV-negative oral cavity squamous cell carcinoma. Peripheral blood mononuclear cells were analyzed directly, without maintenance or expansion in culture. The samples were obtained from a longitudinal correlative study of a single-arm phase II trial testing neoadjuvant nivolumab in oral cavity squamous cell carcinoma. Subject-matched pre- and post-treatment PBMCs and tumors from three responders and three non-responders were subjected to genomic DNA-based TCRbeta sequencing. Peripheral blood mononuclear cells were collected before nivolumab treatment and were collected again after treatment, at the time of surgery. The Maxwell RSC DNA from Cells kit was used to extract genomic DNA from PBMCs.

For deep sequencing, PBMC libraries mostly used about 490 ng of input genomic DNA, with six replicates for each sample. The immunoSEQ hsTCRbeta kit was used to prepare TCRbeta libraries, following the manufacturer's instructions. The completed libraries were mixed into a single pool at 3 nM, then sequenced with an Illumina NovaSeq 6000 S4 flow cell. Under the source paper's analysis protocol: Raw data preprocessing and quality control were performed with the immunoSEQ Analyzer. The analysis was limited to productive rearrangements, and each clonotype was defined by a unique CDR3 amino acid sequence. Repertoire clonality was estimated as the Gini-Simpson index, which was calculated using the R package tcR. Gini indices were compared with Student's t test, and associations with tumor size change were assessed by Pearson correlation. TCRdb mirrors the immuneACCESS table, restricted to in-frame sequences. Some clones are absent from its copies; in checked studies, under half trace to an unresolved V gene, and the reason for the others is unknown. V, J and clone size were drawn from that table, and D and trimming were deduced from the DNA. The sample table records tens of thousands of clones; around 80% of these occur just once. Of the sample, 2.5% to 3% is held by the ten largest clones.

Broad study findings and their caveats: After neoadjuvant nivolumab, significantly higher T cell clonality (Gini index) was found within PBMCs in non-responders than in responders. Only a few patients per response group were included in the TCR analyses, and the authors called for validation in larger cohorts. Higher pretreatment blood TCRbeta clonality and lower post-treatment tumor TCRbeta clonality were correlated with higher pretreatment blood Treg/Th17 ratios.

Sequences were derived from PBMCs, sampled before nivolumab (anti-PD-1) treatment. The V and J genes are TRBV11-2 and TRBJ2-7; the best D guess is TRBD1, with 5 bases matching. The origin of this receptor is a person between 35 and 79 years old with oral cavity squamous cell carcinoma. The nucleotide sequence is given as TGTGCCAGCAGCCGTCGGACAAATAAAGAAAACGAGCAGTACTTC. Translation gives CASSRRTNKENEQYF.